Each of the 21 T cell receptor beta chains below was sequenced from the same sample in a study of T cell repertoires in cytomegalovirus infection. Their specific antigens are unknown. TCRdb independently ran MiXCR on the reads; one entry per CDR3 protein. Among hundreds of thousands of distinct CDR3 sequences listed, roughly 31% were seen once. This specimen was cultured CD8+ T cells from PBMCs, taken from culture after CMV antigen stimulation. All receptors come from a human donor in good health (CMV status not recorded). Some clones in this sample may be carry-over from other donors' samples.

The V gene is TRBV29-1, the J gene TRBJ1-2; 7 bases are shared with TRBD1. The CDR3 spans 17 residues. The V gene end was trimmed by 4 bases and the J gene end by 6 bases; junction bases not matched to a gene: 20. In germline, CDR1 is SQVTM, CDR2 ANQGSEA. The CDR3 sequence: CSVGEYDRDEFVNGYTF. The DNA of the CDR3 is TGCAGCGTTGGCGAATATGACAGGGATGAGTTTGTGAATGGCTACACCTTC.

The J gene is TRBJ1-1, the V gene TRBV5-1, with no clear D. Trimming shortened V by 0 bases and J by 5 bases, and 14 bases separated the two germline ends. The CDR3 is 15 amino acids. In germline, CDR1 is SGHRS, CDR2 YFSETQ. CDR3 sequence (DNA): TGCGCCAGCAGCTTGGGTGGCCTTCCGCCTACTGAAGCTTTCTTT. It is translated as CASSLGGLPPTEAFF.

This chain uses TRBV20-1 with TRBJ2-7, with D uncertain. The CDR3 consists of 17 residues. Between the trimmed V and J ends, which lost 4 bases and 1 base, there was a span of 23 bases. Looked up from germline, CDR1 is DFQATT and CDR2 is SNEGSKA (reference sequence). CDR3 region: CSAKQRDIDGPSYEQYV. CDR3 coding DNA: TGCAGTGCTAAACAGCGAGATATTGACGGACCGTCCTACGAGCAGTACGTC.

The V gene is TRBV27, the J gene TRBJ1-5; D is unresolved. The germline V gene encodes CDR1 MNHEY and CDR2 SMNVEV (reference sequence). V was shortened by 5 bases and J by 0 bases, with 14 bases between the two germline ends. The CDR3 length is 16 residues. CDR3 residues: CASSPSAGDSNQPQHF. In DNA form, the CDR3 reads TGTGCCAGCAGTCCTTCGGCAGGTGATAGCAATCAGCCCCAGCATTTT.

This clonotype showed up just a few times. The gene calls are TRBV19 and TRBJ1-2; D is perhaps TRBD1 (5 bases). V gave up 6 bases and J gave up 4 bases, with 12 bases separating them. In germline, CDR1 is LNHDA, CDR2 SQIVND (reference sequence). The CDR3 sequence is 13 residues long. The CDR3 coding sequence is TGTGCCAGTAGGCCCGGGACCCCCTATGGCTACACCTTC. Amino acid sequence: CASRPGTPYGYTF.

A few counts support this clonotype. The gene calls are TRBV7-6 and TRBJ1-5, with TRBD1 as a possible D gene (6 bases). Germline V gives CDR1 SGHVS, CDR2 FNYEAQ. The CDR3 loop spans 17 amino acids. Trimming removed 5 bases at V and 2 bases at J, with 19 bases between. CDR3 sequence: CASSLESGGHGNQPQHF. The CDR3 nucleotides read TGTGCCAGCAGCCTCGAGTCGGGGGGGCATGGCAATCAGCCCCAGCATTTT.

CDR3 sequence: CASSYGGGYTEAFF. CDR3 nucleotides: TGTGCCAGCAGTTACGGAGGGGGTTACACTGAAGCTTTCTTT. The chain carries TRBV6-5 and TRBJ1-1; D is possibly TRBD1 (6 bases). V lost 2 bases, J lost 3 bases, and 10 bases lay in between. This CDR3 has 14 residues. Germline V gives CDR1 MNHEY, CDR2 SVGAGI.

This clonotype showed up just a few times. V is TRBV27 and J is TRBJ2-2; 7 bases agree with TRBD1. The J segment lost 4 bases and the V segment lost 3 bases, leaving 5 bases of the junction unmatched. Looked up from germline, CDR1 is MNHEY and CDR2 is SMNVEV (reference sequence). The CDR3 has 15 residues. CDR3 region: CASSFEGAGTGELFF. CDR3 bases: TGTGCCAGCAGTTTTGAGGGGGCGGGCACCGGGGAGCTGTTTTTT.

Ten or more counts support this clonotype. The chain employs TRBV7-9 and TRBJ1-5; 8 bases line up with TRBD1. The germline CDR1 and CDR2 sequences are SEHNR and FQNEAQ (reference sequence). This CDR3 has 15 amino acids. V was clipped by 6 bases and J by 4 bases; unmatched bases: 8. CDR3 protein: CASSLDRGRNQPQHF. DNA of the CDR3: TGTGCCAGCAGTCTCGACAGGGGAAGGAATCAGCCCCAGCATTTT.

Many counts were recorded for this clonotype. The chain combines TRBV7-9 with TRBJ2-7; weak D call: TRBD1 (5 bases). The CDR3 extends over 13 amino acids. The germline V and J ends were trimmed by 2 bases and 2 bases, with 7 bases remaining between them. Looked up from germline, CDR1 is SEHNR and CDR2 is FQNEAQ (reference sequence). CDR3 sequence reads: CASSLTGAYEQYF. The CDR3 bases are TGTGCCAGCAGCTTAACAGGCGCCTACGAGCAGTACTTC. Full variable domain (remainder filled in from reference TRBV7-9 and TRBJ2-7): DTGVSQNPRHKITKRGQNVTFRCDPISEHNRLYWYRQTLGQGPEFLTYFQNEAQLEKSRLLSDRFSAERPKGSFSTLEIQRTEQGDSAMYLCASSLTGAYEQYFGPGTRLTVT.

The chain links TRBV27 to TRBJ2-2; D unclear. Trimming left V 9 bases short and J 7 bases short, with 9 bases between. This CDR3 is built from 11 residues. The V gene's germline CDR1 is MNHEY and CDR2 SMNVEV (reference sequence). In nucleotides, the CDR3 is TGTGCCAGTGCCGAGAGCGGGGAGCTGTTTTTT. It codes for CASAESGELFF.

Of note for this clonotype: One end of the junction is discordant with germline, which a read error may explain. This chain joins TRBV19 and TRBJ1-5; 7 bases map to TRBD1. The CDR3 totals 16 residues. Germline V CDR1 and CDR2: LNHDA, SQIVND (reference sequence). The CDR3 loop reads CASSEGARYSNQSQHF. DNA of the CDR3: TGTGCCAGTAGCGAGGGGGCGCGTTACAGCAATCAGTCCCAGCATTTT.

The chain employs TRBV12-3 or TRBV12-4 and TRBJ1-1; D is unresolved. The CDR3 loop spans 14 amino acids. Between the trimmed V and J ends, which lost 6 bases and 0 bases, there was a span of 11 bases. The CDR3: CASRTRGMNTEAFF. The CDR3 nucleotides are TGTGCCAGCAGGACCAGAGGGATGAACACTGAAGCTTTCTTT.

The CDR3 protein is CANTPPVQGDRGGYTF. The CDR3 nucleotides are TGTGCCAACACGCCACCGGTACAGGGCGACCGAGGGGGCTACACCTTC. The rearrangement joins TRBV7-4 to TRBJ1-2; weak D call: TRBD1 (6 bases). Germline-derived CDR1 and CDR2 are SGHVT and SQSDAQ. The germline V and J ends were trimmed by 10 bases and 8 bases, with 29 bases remaining between them. The CDR3 has 16 residues.

The V and J genes are TRBV27 and TRBJ2-7; 9 bases align to TRBD1. V lost 7 bases and J lost 5; bases outside the gene matches: 12. CDR1 is MNHEY, CDR2 SMNVEV, per germline (reference sequence). The CDR3 runs 15 residues. CDR3 nucleotides: TGTGCCAGCACCTCACCGGGACAGGGTATCGACGAGCAGTACTTC. Residues: CASTSPGQGIDEQYF.

The chain links TRBV12-3 or TRBV12-4 to TRBJ2-3; D gene unclear. CDR3 length: 12 residues. V was trimmed by 5 bases and J by 8 bases, leaving 11 bases between them. CDR3 protein: CASSAQDTTQYF. The CDR3 nucleotides read TGTGCCAGCAGTGCTCAAGATACTACGCAGTATTTT.

This clonotype was counted between two and nine times. The rearrangement links TRBV7-9 to TRBJ2-1; maybe TRBD1 (6 bases). Germline V gene lookup returns CDR1 SEHNR and CDR2 FQNEAQ (reference sequence). The ends were cut back, 8 bases at V and 10 bases at J, with 9 bases in the middle. This CDR3 is 10 amino acids long. The CDR3, as DNA: TGTGCCAGCTGGGGGCGGGAGCAGTTCTTC. Its translation is CASWGREQFF.

Written as DNA, the CDR3 is TGTGCCAGCAGTCCCCACTCCCGGGACACCCTCTCTGGAAACACCATATATTTT. Amino acids: CASSPHSRDTLSGNTIYF. The chain is built from TRBV12-3 or TRBV12-4 and TRBJ1-3, with D possibly matching TRBD1 (6 bases). The length of the CDR3 is 18 residues. The V gene lost 5 bases and the J gene lost 0 bases, with 20 bases spanning the gap.

As for this clonotype: One end of the junction does not line up with germline, which may come from a read error. The chain links TRBV7-9 to TRBJ2-7; no clear D gene. The length of the CDR3 is 11 residues. In germline, CDR1 is SEHNR, CDR2 FQNEAQ (reference sequence). CDR3 amino acids: CVSSLGREQYF. Here the CDR3 DNA reads TGTGTCAGCAGCCTCGGACGGGAGCAGTACTTC.

The gene calls are TRBV6-2 or TRBV6-3 and TRBJ1-2, with 8 bases aligning to TRBD1. Germline V gives CDR1 MNHEY, CDR2 SVGEGT. Trimming took 5 bases from V and 8 from J; bases not matched to a gene: 13. CDR3 length equals 15 residues. This CDR3 is CASSLFGQGLSGYTF. The CDR3 coding sequence is TGTGCCAGCAGTCTTTTCGGACAGGGATTATCGGGCTACACCTTC.

This clonotype showed up many times. This sequence joins TRBV7-2 and TRBJ2-7; tentative D call: TRBD2 (5 bases). Germline V gives CDR1 SGHTA, CDR2 FQGNSA. The length of the CDR3 is 16 residues. V was shortened by 4 bases and J by 3 bases, with 19 bases between the two germline ends. CDR3 protein: CASSSPNVTKLYEQYV. Written as DNA, the CDR3 is TGTGCCAGCAGCTCCCCAAATGTGACTAAGCTCTACGAGCAGTACGTC.